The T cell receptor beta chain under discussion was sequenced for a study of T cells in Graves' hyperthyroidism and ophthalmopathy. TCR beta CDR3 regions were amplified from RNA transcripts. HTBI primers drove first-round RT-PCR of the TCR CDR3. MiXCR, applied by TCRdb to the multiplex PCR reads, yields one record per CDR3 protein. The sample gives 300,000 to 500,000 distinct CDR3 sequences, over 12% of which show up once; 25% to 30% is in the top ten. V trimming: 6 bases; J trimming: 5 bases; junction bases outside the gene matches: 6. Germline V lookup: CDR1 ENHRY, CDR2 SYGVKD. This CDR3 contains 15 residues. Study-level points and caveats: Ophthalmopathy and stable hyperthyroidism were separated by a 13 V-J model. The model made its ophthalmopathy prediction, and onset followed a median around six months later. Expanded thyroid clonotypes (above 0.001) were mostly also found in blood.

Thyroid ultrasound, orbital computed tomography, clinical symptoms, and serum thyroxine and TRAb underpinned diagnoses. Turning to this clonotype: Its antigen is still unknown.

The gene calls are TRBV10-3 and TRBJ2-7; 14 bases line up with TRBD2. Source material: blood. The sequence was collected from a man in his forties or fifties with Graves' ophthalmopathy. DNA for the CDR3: TGTGCCATCAGCGGGACTAGCGGGAGAATCGACGAGCAGTACTTC. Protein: CAISGTSGRIDEQYF.